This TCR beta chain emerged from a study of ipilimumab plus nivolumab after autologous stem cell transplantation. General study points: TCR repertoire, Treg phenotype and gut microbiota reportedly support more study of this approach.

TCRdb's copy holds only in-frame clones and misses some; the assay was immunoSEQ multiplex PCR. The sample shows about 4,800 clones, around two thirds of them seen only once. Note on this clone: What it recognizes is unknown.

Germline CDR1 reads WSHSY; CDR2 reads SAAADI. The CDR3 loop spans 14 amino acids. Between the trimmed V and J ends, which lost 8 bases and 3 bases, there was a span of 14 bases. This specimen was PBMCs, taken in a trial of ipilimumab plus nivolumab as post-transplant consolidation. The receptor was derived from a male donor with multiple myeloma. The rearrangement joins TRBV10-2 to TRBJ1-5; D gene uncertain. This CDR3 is CASLSTRDNQPQHF. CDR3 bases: TGCGCCAGCTTGTCTACTCGGGACAATCAGCCCCAGCATTTT.